This TCR beta chain was identified during a study of T-cell memory formation after mild COVID-19. Study at large: Among the donors, TCR clusters were largely specific to each donor. Study conclusions and caveats: Cross-reactive memory apparently joined, as some responding clones appeared in pre-infection memory.

Germline V lookup: CDR1 GTSNPN, CDR2 SVGIG (reference sequence). The CDR3 sequence is 14 residues long. With 2 bases removed from V and 4 bases from J, the gap between germline ends came to 15 bases. The TCR alpha and TCR beta cDNA libraries, bearing sample barcodes and UMIs, were generated by 5'RACE using constant-segment primers. MiXCR, applied by TCRdb to the 5' RACE reads, yields one record per CDR3 protein. The top ten hold approximately 8% of the sample, which has fewer than 700,000 distinct CDR3 sequences, 20% to 25% seen once. In regard to this clonotype: Its antigen is unknown.

This chain links TRBV30 with TRBJ2-7; TRBD2 might be the D (6 bases). Sequencing used PBMCs or a T cell subset sorted from them (not recorded which). The sequence came from an adult woman who had mild COVID-19 (a few samples of this study predate the infection). Cell type and time point are not known. The CDR3 bases are TGTGCCTGGAGTATTACGGGAGTTGCTTACGAGCAGTACTTC. Protein sequence: CAWSITGVAYEQYF.